Described below is a single T cell receptor beta chain sequence and its context. The target of this receptor is not known. One base away there is no much larger clone; base qualities are not given. To sequence the TCRbeta CDR3 region, genomic DNA was isolated from the sorted cells. The immunoSEQ Assay was used to sequence the TCRbeta CDR3 regions. TCRdb holds this immuneACCESS table with in-frame rearrangements only. Some clones are missing; in checked studies, unresolved V genes explain under half, and the rest has no known cause. This sample has fewer than 85,000 clones in its table, and around nine tenths of those were observed once. Around 0.43% of the sample lies in the top ten. The data were taken from a study of OX40 agonist ivuxolimab in advanced cancers. Regarding the research as a whole: The costimulatory receptor OX40 (CD134) was targeted by ivuxolimab, a fully human IgG2 agonistic monoclonal antibody. The paper describes the monotherapy dose-escalation part (N ≈ 52 patients) of the phase I trial of ivuxolimab. A male proportion of around 80% and a mean age of 60 years, ranging from 23 to 79, were recorded for the dose-escalation cohort. Of the approximately 54 patients in dose escalation, some 20 had hepatocellular carcinoma, about 15 had melanoma, 9 had renal cell carcinoma and 9 had head and neck cancer. The point of sequencing TCRbeta in the periphery was to test whether ivuxolimab changed TCR sequence diversity and drove clonal T-cell expansion. Intravenous ivuxolimab was administered to patients every 2 weeks at six dose levels: 0.01, 0.1, 0.3, 1.5, 3 and 10 mg/kg. Prior anti-PD-1, anti-PD-L1 or anti-CTLA-4 therapy was permitted, and roughly two fifths of dose-escalation patients had received checkpoint inhibitors. Partial responses occurred in three dose-escalation patients, of whom one had hepatocellular carcinoma and two had cutaneous melanoma.

Overall study outcomes, separate from this receptor: In the 0.1-3.0 mg/kg groups, partial responders were among the patients with the lowest normalized peripheral clonal expansion, particularly in CD8+ T cells. Antigen specificity was not determined for the clonally expanded peripheral T cells. At doses from 0.1 to 3.0 mg/kg, clonal expansion was seen in both CD4+ and CD8+ blood T cells between baseline and week 6. On average, CD8+ T cells showed more expanded clones than CD4+ T cells after ivuxolimab. Low levels of normalized T-cell clonal expansion were also seen in some patients who did not respond.

Patients with autoimmune disease history or receiving systemic immunosuppression were excluded from the trial. Peripheral blood for TCR sequencing was drawn from every dose cohort at baseline, at cycle 4 day 1 and at cycle 7 day 1. Samples came from an open-label, multicenter, first-in-human phase I dose-escalation trial of ivuxolimab. Adults with locally advanced or metastatic melanoma, renal cell, hepatocellular, or head and neck squamous cell carcinoma were enrolled in the trial. Before TCR sequencing, CD4+ T cells and CD8+ T cells from peripheral blood were sorted into separate populations. The source material was CD4+ or CD8+ T cells sorted from blood, sampled in a trial of the OX40 agonist ivuxolimab. This sequence originates from an adult with an advanced solid tumor such as melanoma, head and neck, liver or kidney cancer.

This receptor has the CDR3 CASEWGFTYEQYF. The nucleotide sequence reads TGTGCCAGCGAGTGGGGCTTTACCTACGAGCAGTACTTC. Recombination connected TRBV21-1 to TRBJ2-5; the table names TRBD1, a call not compared with the DNA. The J call may be incorrect, as the DNA end agrees better with TRBJ2-7. TRBV21-1 is reported as a pseudogene. Measured from the cysteine to the phenylalanine, the CDR3 is 13 residues long. The kept DNA is CDR3 alone, 39 bases in frame from the first base.